This record concerns one T cell receptor beta chain sequence. The data belong to a study of T cells of healthy individuals. MiXCR, applied by TCRdb to the 5' RACE reads, yields one record per CDR3 protein. The sample holds 90,000 to 100,000 distinct CDR3 sequences, approximately 15% seen once. The germline V gene encodes CDR1 LNHNV and CDR2 YYDKDF (reference sequence). The CDR3 runs to 14 residues. V gave up 11 bases and J gave up 3 bases; unmatched junction bases: 5. The chain is built from TRBV15 and TRBJ2-5, with 14 bases that match TRBD2. The origin of this receptor is a human donor in good health. The CDR3 loop reads CALTGLAGEETQYF. CDR3 sequence (DNA): TGTGCCCTGACGGGACTAGCGGGGGAAGAGACCCAGTACTTC. The full variable domain, with the rest looked up from reference TRBV15 and TRBJ2-5, is DAMVIQNPRYQVTQFGKPVTLSCSQTLNHNVMYWYQQKSSQAPKLLFHYYDKDFNNEADTPDNFQSRRPNTSFCFLDIRSPGLGDTAMYLCALTGLAGEETQYFGPGTRLLVL.